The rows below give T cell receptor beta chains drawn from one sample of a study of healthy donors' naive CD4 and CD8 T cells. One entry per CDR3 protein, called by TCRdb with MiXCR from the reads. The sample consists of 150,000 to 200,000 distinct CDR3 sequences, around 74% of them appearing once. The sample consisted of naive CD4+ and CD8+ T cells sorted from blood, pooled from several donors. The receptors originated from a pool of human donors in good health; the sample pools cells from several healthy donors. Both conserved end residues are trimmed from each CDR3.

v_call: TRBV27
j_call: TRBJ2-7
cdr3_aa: ASSWDGRASEQY

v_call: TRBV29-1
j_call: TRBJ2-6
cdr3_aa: SVAGKDRGRIGANVLT

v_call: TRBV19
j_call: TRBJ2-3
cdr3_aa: ASSFMGDTQY

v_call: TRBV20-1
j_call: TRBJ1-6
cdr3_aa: SARNNLGSPLH

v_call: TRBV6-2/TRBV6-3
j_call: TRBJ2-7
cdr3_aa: ASKRDSLYEQY

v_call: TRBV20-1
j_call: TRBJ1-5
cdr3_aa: SASSAVNQPQH

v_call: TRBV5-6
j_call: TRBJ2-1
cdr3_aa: ASSFSSGDEQF

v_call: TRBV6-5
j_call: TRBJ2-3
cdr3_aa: ASRVLAGGYSTDTQY

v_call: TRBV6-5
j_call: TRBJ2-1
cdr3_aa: ASSLDRQQF

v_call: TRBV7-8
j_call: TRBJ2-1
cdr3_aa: ASSLTGAYNGQF

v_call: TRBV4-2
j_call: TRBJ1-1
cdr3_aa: ASSQPGTRGTEAF

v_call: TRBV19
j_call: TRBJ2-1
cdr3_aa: ASSVGPSGRLRITYNEQF

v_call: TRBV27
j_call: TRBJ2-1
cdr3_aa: ASSPNMNEQF

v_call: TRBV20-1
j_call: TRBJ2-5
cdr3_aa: SARVGRARWETQY

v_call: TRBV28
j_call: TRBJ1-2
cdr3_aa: ASSAGQDYGYT

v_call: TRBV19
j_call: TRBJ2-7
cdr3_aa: ASSIDRQQVYEQY

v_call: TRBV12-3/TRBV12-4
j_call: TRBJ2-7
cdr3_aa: ASSLRVSSYEQY

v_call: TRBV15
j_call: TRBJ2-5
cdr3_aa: ATSRDLKGTQY

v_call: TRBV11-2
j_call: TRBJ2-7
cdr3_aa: ASSRWRGSEQY

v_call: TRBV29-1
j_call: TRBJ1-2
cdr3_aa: SVEVAGQFPYGYT

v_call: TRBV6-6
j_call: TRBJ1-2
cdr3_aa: ASTTGTRYGYT

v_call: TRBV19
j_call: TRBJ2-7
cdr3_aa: ASSPGTASEQY

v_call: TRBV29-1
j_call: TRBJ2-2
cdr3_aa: SAPGGTGELF

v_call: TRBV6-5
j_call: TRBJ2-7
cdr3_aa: ASSYPLRPYEQY

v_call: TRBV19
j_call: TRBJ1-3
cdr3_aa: ASLGPNGNTIY

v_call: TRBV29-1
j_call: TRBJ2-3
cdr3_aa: SVGPGAAADTQY

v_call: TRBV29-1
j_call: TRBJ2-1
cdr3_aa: SVEGLGGLRGEQF

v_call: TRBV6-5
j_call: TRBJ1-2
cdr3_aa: ASSYSGAGRGYT

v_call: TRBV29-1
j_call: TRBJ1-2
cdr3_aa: SVDGTLVANYGYT

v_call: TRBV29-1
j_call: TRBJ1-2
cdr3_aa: SVDVLLSNYGYT

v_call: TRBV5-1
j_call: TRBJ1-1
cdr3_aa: ASSFVGEAEAF

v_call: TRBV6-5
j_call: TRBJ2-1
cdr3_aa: ASSYEAESSYSEQF

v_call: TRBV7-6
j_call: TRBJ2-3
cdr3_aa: ASSFPSSGTDTQY

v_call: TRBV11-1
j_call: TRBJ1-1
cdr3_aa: ASSLLTTEAF

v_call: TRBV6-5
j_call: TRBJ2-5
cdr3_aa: ASSRLGTGGETQY

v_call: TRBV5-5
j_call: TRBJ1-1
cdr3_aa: ASRRTGMNTEAF

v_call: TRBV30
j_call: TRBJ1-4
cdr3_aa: AWSAAGTENEKLF

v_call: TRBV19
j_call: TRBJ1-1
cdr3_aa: ASSIHGRIDTEAF

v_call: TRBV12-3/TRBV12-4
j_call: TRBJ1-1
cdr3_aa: ASGYRTGNTEAF